This T cell receptor (beta chain) was retrieved from a study of CD8 T cells in ankylosing spondylitis. Using its own MiXCR run on the 5' RACE reads, TCRdb lists one record per CDR3 protein. This sample yields around 340,000 distinct CDR3 sequences, of which 20% to 25% are seen a single time; about an eighth belongs to the top ten. Concerning this clonotype: Its antigen is as yet unknown.

V trimming: 0 bases; J trimming: 7 bases; junction bases outside the gene matches: 7. The germline gives CDR1 MGHRA, CDR2 YSYEKL. This CDR3 has 15 residues. Findings and caveats of the study: Reports of some motif variants in reactive arthritis synovial fluid and blood predate this one. Significantly higher representation of disease-linked clones was reported for matched ankylosing spondylitis synovial fluid. Several highly homologous variants made up a TCR beta motif that seemed to typify ankylosing spondylitis blood.

The receptor's source is a male donor with ankylosing spondylitis or in good health (not recorded which). The sample consisted of blood, either unsorted or a sorted T cell fraction (not recorded which). V usage is TRBV4-1 and J usage is TRBJ1-1; TRBD1 agrees at 8 bases. CDR3 sequence (DNA): TGCGCCAGCAGCCAAGATCAGCAGGGGGCGTTTGAAGCTTTCTTT. This translates into CASSQDQQGAFEAFF.